This TCR beta chain was observed in a study of blood T cell repertoires in COVID-19. Whole-study context: Sources were T cells, B-cell-depleted T cells, or PBMCs; the material itself was cDNA or gDNA.

In the authors' methods: By means of reference gene primer amplification, nucleated cell counts were estimated. Method: immunoSEQ multiplex PCR; TCRdb's copy keeps in-frame clones and lacks some. The V and J calls and clone size were taken over from that table, and D and trimming were inferred from the DNA. The data contain under 150,000 clones, about four fifths of them singletons. The germline V and J ends were trimmed by 6 bases and 10 bases, with 20 bases remaining between them. The germline gives CDR1 SGHKS, CDR2 YYEKEE (reference sequence). The CDR3 has 15 residues. The V gene is TRBV5-5, the J gene TRBJ1-6; D is perhaps TRBD1 (6 bases). The sequence derives from a man in his forties with acute COVID-19. The sequencing input was PBMCs or T cells enriched from blood (not recorded which). Here the CDR3 DNA reads TGTGCCAGCAAGTTTGATGGGGGCGCTGGATCACCCCTCCACTTT. Protein sequence: CASKFDGGAGSPLHF. Full variable domain (rest looked up from reference TRBV5-5 and TRBJ1-6): DAGVTQSPTHLIKTRGQQVTLRCSPISGHKSVSWYQQVLGQGPQFIFQYYEKEERGRGNFPDRFSARQFPNYSSELNVNALLLGDSALYLCASKFDGGAGSPLHFGNGTRLTVT.